The 18 T cell receptor beta chains below were found in one sample sequenced in a study of long-term antiretroviral therapy in people with HIV. They ran version v3.0 of the immunoSEQ assay at survey level. The data were produced by immunoSEQ multiplex PCR, yet TCRdb's version contains in-frame clones alone and is incomplete. The repertoire holds 40,000 to 50,000 clones, with about 94% as singletons. The sample was unsorted PBMCs, taken almost 9.5 years after starting antiretroviral therapy. These receptor sequences come from a man in his thirties or forties with HIV.

The rearrangement links TRBV7-2 to TRBJ2-7, with 8 bases lining up with TRBD2. The CDR3 consists of 14 residues. V trimming: 5 bases; J trimming: 2 bases; junction bases outside the gene matches: 5. Germline-derived CDR1 and CDR2 are SGHTA and FQGNSA. The CDR3 here is CASSQGTSAYEQYF. The CDR3 DNA is TGTGCCAGCAGCCAGGGGACTAGTGCCTACGAGCAGTACTTC.

For the CDR3, the DNA is TGTGCCAGCAGTCCCCCGGGGCTGGGTCCAAGCTCCTATAATTCACCCCTCCACTTT. This gives the protein CASSPPGLGPSSYNSPLHF. The chain is built from TRBV2 and TRBJ1-6; D is possibly TRBD1 (5 bases). CDR3 size: 19 residues. Germline CDR1 SNHLY, CDR2 FYNNEI. V lost 5 bases and J lost 0, with 20 bases in between.

This clone has only a few counts. V usage is TRBV4-1 and J usage is TRBJ2-7, with no clear D. Trimming took off 4 bases at V and 4 bases at J, with 14 bases between the two ends. From germline, CDR1 is MGHRA and CDR2 YSYEKL. CDR3 length: 14 residues. This CDR3 is CASSPRAMMYEQYF. CDR3 nucleotide sequence: TGCGCCAGCAGCCCCCGGGCCATGATGTACGAGCAGTACTTC.

The J gene is TRBJ2-3, the V gene TRBV27; TRBD2 matches at 10 bases. This CDR3 has 15 residues. The germline gives CDR1 MNHEY, CDR2 SMNVEV (reference sequence). Unmatched junction bases numbered 8, after V lost 3 bases and J lost 8 bases. CDR3 residues: CASSFSGGGISTQYF. CDR3 coding DNA: TGTGCCAGCAGTTTCAGCGGGGGGGGTATTAGTACGCAGTATTTT.

This chain links TRBV7-9 with TRBJ1-4; D is possibly TRBD1 (6 bases). The germline V and J ends were trimmed by 1 base and 3 bases, with 9 bases remaining between them. This CDR3 spans 15 amino acids. The germline CDR1 and CDR2 sequences are SEHNR and FQNEAQ (reference sequence). Here the CDR3 DNA reads TGTGCCAGCAGCTTAGGGACAGCTCCTAATGAAAAACTGTTTTTT. Translation gives CASSLGTAPNEKLFF.

V is TRBV11-2 and J is TRBJ1-2, with 9 bases fitting TRBD1. Germline loops: CDR1 SGHAT, CDR2 FQNNGV. Germline trimming cut 2 bases from V and 4 bases from J; bases unmatched to any gene: 2. There are 14 residues in the CDR3. DNA for the CDR3: TGTGCCAGCAGCTTATCACAGGGGGCCTATGGCTACACCTTC. Translation gives CASSLSQGAYGYTF.

J is TRBJ2-3 and V is TRBV4-2, with D possibly matching TRBD2 (7 bases). Trimming pared 0 bases from V and 6 bases from J, leaving 19 bases between. The CDR3 sequence is 17 residues long. Germline V gene data show CDR1 as LGHNA and CDR2 as YNFKEQ. DNA for the CDR3: TGTGCCAGCAGCCAAGATGGCGCGGGGGCCCCTATGGATACGCAGTATTTT. Translating gives CASSQDGAGAPMDTQYF.

The chain employs TRBV21-1 and TRBJ1-2. TRBV21-1 is listed as a pseudogene. The CDR3 is made up of 15 amino acids. CDR3 sequence reads: CASSKGREINYGYTF. CDR3 bases: TGTGCCAGCAGCAAAGGGAGGGAAATTAACTATGGCTACACCTTC.

The chain is built from TRBV5-6 and TRBJ2-7; weak D call: TRBD1 (5 bases). The CDR3 is made up of 13 amino acids. Deletions cut 3 bases from V and 6 bases from J, with 13 bases between. Germline V lookup: CDR1 SGHDT, CDR2 YYEEEE. CDR3 in DNA: TGTGCCAGCAGCTCCCCAGGGTGGGGCGAGCAGTACTTC. Translation: CASSSPGWGEQYF.

V usage is TRBV4-1 and J usage is TRBJ2-3; D possibly corresponds to TRBD2 (5 bases). The V gene lost 5 bases and the J gene lost 2 bases, with 11 bases spanning the gap. Germline V gene data show CDR1 as MGHRA and CDR2 as YSYEKL. This CDR3 is 14 amino acids long. The CDR3 spells CASSYLAFTDTQYF. The CDR3 nucleotides read TGCGCCAGCAGCTACCTAGCATTCACAGATACGCAGTATTTT.

As regards this clone: Germline and junction disagree at one end, which may indicate a read error. The chain couples TRBV7-7 to TRBJ2-2; D uncertain. The CDR3 consists of 13 residues. Germline V lookup: CDR1 SSHAT, CDR2 FNYEAQ (reference sequence). CDR3 sequence (DNA): TGTGCTAGCAGCTCCTCGCACGGCGGGGAGCTGTTTTTT. As protein: CASSSSHGGELFF. The full variable domain, its missing parts supplied by reference TRBV7-7 and TRBJ2-2, is GAGVSQSPRYKVTKRGQDVTLRCDPISSHATLYWYQQALGQGPEFLTYFNYEAQPDKSGLPSDRFSAERPEGSISTLTIQRTEQRDSAMYRCASSSSHGGELFFGEGSRLTVL.

This sequence joins TRBV5-6 and TRBJ1-2, with 9 bases identical to TRBD1. V shed 4 bases and J 1 base; nucleotides not matched to a gene: 8. CDR1 and CDR2 (germline): SGHDT, YYEEEE. The CDR3 has 16 residues. The CDR3 region has the DNA TGTGCCAGCAGCCCAATCCCGGGACAGGGTAACTATGGCTACACCTTC. The encoded protein is CASSPIPGQGNYGYTF.

The rearrangement joins TRBV7-8 to TRBJ1-4; maybe TRBD1 (6 bases). Germline loops: CDR1 SGHVS, CDR2 FQNEAQ. With 3 bases removed from V and 1 base from J, the gap between germline ends came to 21 bases. CDR3 length: 19 amino acids. This CDR3 is CASSLNRWGHGRTNEKLFF. The CDR3 DNA reads as TGTGCCAGCAGCTTGAATAGGTGGGGACATGGCCGAACTAATGAAAAACTGTTTTTT.

V is TRBV2 and J is TRBJ1-5; D not resolved. Germline values: CDR1 SNHLY, CDR2 FYNNEI. This CDR3 is 14 amino acids long. Trimming pared 2 bases from V and 0 bases from J, leaving 5 bases between. CDR3 DNA sequence: TGTGCCAGCAGTGAAATATATAGCAATCAGCCCCAGCATTTT. It yields the protein CASSEIYSNQPQHF. Drawing the rest from reference TRBV2 and TRBJ1-5, the complete variable domain is EPEVTQTPSHQVTQMGQEVILRCVPISNHLYFYWYRQILGQKVEFLVSFYNNEISEKSEIFDDQFSVERPDGSNFTLKIRSTKLEDSAMYFCASSEIYSNQPQHFGDGTRLSIL.

This clone was observed once. The chain is built from TRBV6-1 and TRBJ2-5; 7 nucleotides line up with TRBD2. CDR3 length: 16 residues. The V gene end was trimmed by 0 bases and the J gene end by 2 bases; junction bases not matched to a gene: 6. The germline gives CDR1 MNHNS, CDR2 SASEGT. CDR3 amino acids: CASSEAVASGQETQYF. CDR3 nucleotide sequence: TGTGCCAGCAGTGAAGCGGTGGCTAGCGGACAAGAGACCCAGTACTTC.

V gene TRBV7-2 combines with J gene TRBJ1-6; D gene ambiguous. The CDR3 length is 14 residues. The germline V gene encodes CDR1 SGHTA and CDR2 FQGNSA. Trimming took off 3 bases at V and 5 bases at J, with 8 bases between the two ends. CDR3 region: CASSLSTDNSPLHF. The CDR3 coding sequence is TGTGCCAGCAGCTTGAGTACCGATAATTCACCCCTCCACTTT.

The chain couples TRBV2 to TRBJ1-5; no reliable D call. Looked up from germline, CDR1 is SNHLY and CDR2 is FYNNEI. The CDR3 spans 15 residues. The V end was cut by 4 bases, the J end by 2 bases, with 12 bases between. The CDR3 loop reads CASSGPDARNQPQHF. CDR3 nucleotide sequence: TGTGCCAGCAGTGGGCCGGACGCCCGCAATCAGCCCCAGCATTTT.

This clone was seen a handful of times. The genes are TRBV11-2 and TRBJ2-5; 10 bases align to TRBD2. Germline-derived CDR1 and CDR2 are SGHAT and FQNNGV. CDR3 length: 16 amino acids. The V and J ends lost 5 bases and 4 bases, in that order; junction bases with no gene match: 10. The CDR3 DNA reads TGTGCCAGCAGCAAATTTAGCGGGGGGCAGGGAGAGACCCAGTACTTC. It codes for CASSKFSGGQGETQYF.